This T cell receptor (beta chain) was captured by sequencing in a study of shared clonotypes between healthy human individuals. The repertoire was sequenced with immunoSEQ multiplex PCR; TCRdb's copy has only in-frame clones and lacks some. This table holds 2,100,000 or so clones, approximately 96% found once. The sample comprised naive CD4+ T cells sorted from blood. Subset here: CD45RA+ positively selected. The source is a man younger than 35 in good health.

The CDR3: CSVDGVLAGVNNEQFF. In DNA form, the CDR3 reads TGCAGCGTTGACGGGGTTTTGGCAGGGGTAAACAATGAGCAGTTCTTC. The rearrangement uses TRBV29-1 and TRBJ2-1; the D gene is possibly TRBD1 (6 bases). CDR1 and CDR2 (germline): SQVTM, ANQGSEA. V lost 3 bases and J lost 5, with 20 bases in between. This CDR3 has 16 amino acids.